These 4 T cell receptor beta chains originate from one sample sequenced in a study of blood T cells in healthy people across ages. Primers used in a second PCR of about 7 to 11 cycles were a sample-barcoded 5' primer and a J-beta primer mix. TCRdb itself ran the 5' RACE reads through MiXCR, one entry per CDR3 protein. Counted here are around 800,000 distinct CDR3 sequences, roughly 44% occurring once; the ten biggest clones make up about 19%. The sequenced sample consisted of blood. The receptors come from a man between 60 and 75 years old in good health.

The table lists this clonotype with many counts. The rearrangement uses TRBV29-1 and TRBJ2-1; unclear D gene. The CDR3 consists of 13 residues. Between the trimmed V and J ends, which lost 4 bases and 5 bases, there was a span of 12 bases. The V gene's germline CDR1 is SQVTM and CDR2 ANQGSEA. This CDR3 reads CSVARQFDNEQFF. Here the CDR3 DNA reads TGCAGCGTTGCTCGTCAGTTCGACAATGAGCAGTTCTTC.

The chain is built from TRBV6-2 or TRBV6-3 and TRBJ2-5, with 7 bases matching TRBD2. V dropped 5 bases and J dropped 11; count of bases not matched to a gene: 20. The CDR3 consists of 16 residues. The V gene's germline CDR1 is MNHEY and CDR2 SVGEGT. CDR3 amino acids: CASSLITSANGNEQYF. The CDR3 DNA is TGTGCCAGCAGTCTAATAACTAGCGCCAATGGGAATGAGCAGTACTTC.

This clonotype was detected a few times. The rearrangement links TRBV7-3 to TRBJ2-2; D not certain. Germline CDR1 reads SGHTA; CDR2 reads FQGTGA. CDR3 length equals 17 residues. Trimming left V 0 bases short and J 4 bases short, with 15 bases between. This CDR3 reads CASSLTPSARATGELFF. The CDR3 DNA reads as TGTGCCAGCAGCTTAACCCCCAGCGCTCGCGCCACCGGGGAGCTGTTTTTT.

The V and J genes are TRBV15 and TRBJ2-4; 13 bases align to TRBD2. In germline, CDR1 is LNHNV, CDR2 YYDKDF (reference sequence). The CDR3 consists of 18 residues. After removal of 4 bases from V and 6 bases from J, the junction contained 12 bases not matched to a gene. DNA of the CDR3: TGTGCCACCAGCACCGGACTAGCGGGGGCCCTCGGGGGAAACATTCAGTACTTC. Its protein product is CATSTGLAGALGGNIQYF.